This TCR beta chain was sequenced for a study of blood T cell repertoires in COVID-19 (dated by TCRdb to the early 2020s). Regarding the complete study: Samples covering the acute and convalescent phases of COVID-19 were provided by collaborators in the United States, Italy and Spain. Deeply sampled blood TCRbeta repertoires from subjects exposed to, actively infected with, or recovered from COVID-19 were included in the dataset. Where available, HLA class I and class II types were obtained from metadata supplied by the sample provider rather than from assay-based typing. Nearly every sample came with metadata listing a de-identified subject ID, COVID-19 status, age in years and sex. A freely available public database, intended as a resource for researchers studying the immune response to SARS-CoV-2, is where the repertoires were released. The samples were drawn from the first 160 participants of the ongoing ImmuneRACE study and from 1,254 subjects provided by 6 global collaborators. The prospective study material was composed of cDNA or gDNA derived from T cells, B-cell-depleted T cells, or PBMCs.

As to this clone: The clone's antigen remains unknown. No base quality information exists; no much larger clone differs at one position.

Including cysteine and phenylalanine, the CDR3 has 14 amino acids. Only the CDR3 DNA is retained, 42 bases long and in frame from the first base. CDR1 SGHRS and CDR2 YFSETQ are derived from the germline V gene. V ends up 5 bases short and J 7 bases short, with an unmatched junction base count of 5. Whole blood was collected in K2EDTA tubes by collaborating institutions according to the institutions' own protocols. For TCRbeta analysis, collaborator samples were shipped as frozen whole blood, as isolated PBMCs, or as DNA extracted from either sample type. TCRbeta CDR3 regions were amplified from genomic DNA by means of the immunoSEQ Assay, a bias-controlled multiplex PCR. As for the original processing: Within the assay, amplification of reference gene primers was used to estimate how many nucleated cells each sample contained. To quantify the absolute abundance of each unique TCRbeta CDR3 rearrangement, sequence reads were collapsed and filtered. For each sample, productive Simpson clonality was calculated by taking the square root of Simpson's diversity index across productive rearrangements. As stored in TCRdb, this immuneACCESS dataset retains in-frame rearrangements with V and J assigned. A fraction of the clones does not appear; measured against another copy, unresolved V genes explain less than half of the discrepancy, and the remainder lacks a known reason. That table is the source of V, J and clone size, and D and trimming were worked out from the DNA. This sample is represented by some 190,000 clones; 80% to 90% of them were singletons. Approximately 5.1% of the sample rests with the top ten.

Beyond this particular receptor, the publication reports: The quantity of clinical and demographic metadata differed by source and by participant and was supplied without curation.

The TCR comes from an older woman with active or convalescent COVID-19. The rearrangement joined TRBV5-1 to TRBJ2-1; TRBD1 fits 11 bases in the junction. Sequencing used peripheral blood. This receptor has the CDR3 CASSYGQGANEQFF. The nucleotide sequence reads as follows: TGCGCCAGCAGTTATGGACAGGGGGCTAATGAGCAGTTCTTC. With all but the CDR3 taken from the reference TRBV5-1 and TRBJ2-1 genes, the full variable domain is: KAGVTQTPRYLIKTRGQQVTLSCSPISGHRSVSWYQQTPGQGLQFLFEYFSETQRNKGNFPGRFSGRQFSNSRSEMNVSTLELGDSALYLCASSYGQGANEQFFGPGTRLTVL.